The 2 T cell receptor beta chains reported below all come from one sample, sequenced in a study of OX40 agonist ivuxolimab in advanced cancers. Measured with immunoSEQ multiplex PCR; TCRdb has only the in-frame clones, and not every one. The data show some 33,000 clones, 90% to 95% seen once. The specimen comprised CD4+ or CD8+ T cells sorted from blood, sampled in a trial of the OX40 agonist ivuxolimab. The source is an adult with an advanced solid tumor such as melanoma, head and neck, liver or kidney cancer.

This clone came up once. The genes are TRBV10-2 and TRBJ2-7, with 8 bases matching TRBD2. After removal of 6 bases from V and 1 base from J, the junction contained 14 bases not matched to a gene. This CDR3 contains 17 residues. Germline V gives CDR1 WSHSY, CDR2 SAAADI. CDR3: CASSLSPPGLVSYEQYV. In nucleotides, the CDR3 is TGCGCCAGCAGCCTTTCCCCCCCGGGACTAGTTTCCTACGAGCAGTACGTC.

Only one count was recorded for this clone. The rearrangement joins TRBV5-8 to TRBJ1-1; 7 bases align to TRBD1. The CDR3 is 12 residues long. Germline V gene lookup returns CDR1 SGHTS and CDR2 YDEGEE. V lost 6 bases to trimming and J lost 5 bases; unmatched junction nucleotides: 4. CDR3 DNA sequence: TGTGCCAGCATGCCAGGGGGGACTGAAGCTTTCTTT. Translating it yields CASMPGGTEAFF.